This T cell receptor (beta chain) emerged from a study of blood T cell repertoires in COVID-19. Looking at the study overall: PBMCs, B-cell-depleted T cells, or T cells provided the cDNA or gDNA that made up the material.

Germline V CDR1 and CDR2: LNHDA, SQIVND (reference sequence). J lost 2 bases, V lost 5 bases, and 14 bases had no gene match. The CDR3 contains 17 residues. Profiled with immunoSEQ multiplex PCR; TCRdb holds only in-frame clones, not every one. The sample contains hundreds of thousands of clones, around 92% of which appear only once. V gene TRBV19 combines with J gene TRBJ2-5; 7 positions match TRBD1. Material for sequencing was peripheral blood. The origin of this receptor is a man aged 35-49 years with acute or convalescent COVID-19. The CDR3 DNA reads TGTGCCAGTAGTCCATGGGACATGAGACAGGGACAAGAGACCCAGTACTTC. Its translation: CASSPWDMRQGQETQYF. Drawing the rest from reference TRBV19 and TRBJ2-5, the complete variable domain is DGGITQSPKYLFRKEGQNVTLSCEQNLNHDAMYWYRQDPGQGLRLIYYSQIVNDFQKGDIAEGYSVSREKKESFPLTVTSAQKNPTAFYLCASSPWDMRQGQETQYFGPGTRLLVL.